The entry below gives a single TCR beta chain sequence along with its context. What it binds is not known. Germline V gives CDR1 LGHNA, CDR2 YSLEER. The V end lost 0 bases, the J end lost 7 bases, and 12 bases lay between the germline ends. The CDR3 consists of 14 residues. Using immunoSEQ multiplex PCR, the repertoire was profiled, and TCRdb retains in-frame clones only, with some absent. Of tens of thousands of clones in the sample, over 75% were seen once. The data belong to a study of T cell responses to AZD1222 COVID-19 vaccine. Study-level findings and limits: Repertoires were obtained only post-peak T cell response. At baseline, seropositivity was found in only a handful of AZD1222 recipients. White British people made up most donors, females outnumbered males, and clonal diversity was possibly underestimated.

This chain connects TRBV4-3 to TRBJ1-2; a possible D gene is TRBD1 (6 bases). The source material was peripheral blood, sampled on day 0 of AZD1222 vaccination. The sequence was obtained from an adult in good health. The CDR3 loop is CASSQERTEGGYTF. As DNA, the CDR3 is TGCGCCAGCAGCCAAGAAAGGACAGAGGGTGGCTACACCTTC.